This is a list of T cell receptor beta chains from one sample in a study of blood T cells in healthy people across ages. Using its own MiXCR run on the 5' RACE reads, TCRdb lists one record per CDR3 protein. The sample lists roughly 1,500,000 distinct CDR3 sequences, around 35% occurring once. Specimen: blood. These receptors all come from a woman in her twenties or thirties in good health. The CDR3 runs from the conserved cysteine through the conserved F or W. A D gene is named only where the DNA matches it firmly. Some rows have no size entry. The others give once, few or many, or a class for an expanded clone.

j_call: TRBJ1-1
d_call: -
clone_size: few
v_call: TRBV7-3
cdr3_nt: TGTGCCAGCAGCTCTAGGCCGAACACTGAAGCTTTCTTT
cdr3_aa: CASSSRPNTEAFF

j_call: TRBJ2-1
d_call: TRBD2
clone_size: -
v_call: TRBV24-1
cdr3_nt: TGTGCCACCAGTGATGCCGAGACTAGCGGCTACAATGAGCAGTTCTTC
cdr3_aa: CATSDAETSGYNEQFF

j_call: TRBJ2-7
d_call: -
clone_size: few
v_call: TRBV27
cdr3_nt: TGTGCCAGCAGTTACATGAACAGGGTATATTCCGAGCAGTACTTC
cdr3_aa: CASSYMNRVYSEQYF

j_call: TRBJ2-7
d_call: -
clone_size: -
v_call: TRBV5-5
cdr3_nt: TGTGCCAGCAGCTACATATCAAGGCCCTACGAGCAGTACTTC
cdr3_aa: CASSYISRPYEQYF

j_call: TRBJ2-4
d_call: TRBD1
clone_size: -
v_call: TRBV15
cdr3_nt: TGTGCCACCAGCAGAGATGAGGGGGCACCCAAAAACATTCAGTACTTC
cdr3_aa: CATSRDEGAPKNIQYF

j_call: TRBJ2-7
d_call: -
clone_size: many
v_call: TRBV6-6
cdr3_nt: TGTGCCAGCAGCGCTGTTCTCTCCTACGAGCAGTACTTC
cdr3_aa: CASSAVLSYEQYF

j_call: TRBJ2-1
d_call: -
clone_size: -
v_call: TRBV24-1
cdr3_nt: TGTGCCACCAGTGGGGAGGGGGCGCCGGTTGGTGAGCAGTTCTTC
cdr3_aa: CATSGEGAPVGEQFF

j_call: TRBJ2-3
d_call: -
clone_size: many
v_call: TRBV4-1
cdr3_nt: TGCGCCAGCCAATGGGACCTCGGCACAGATACGCAGTATTTT
cdr3_aa: CASQWDLGTDTQYF

j_call: TRBJ2-1
d_call: -
clone_size: many
v_call: TRBV20-1
cdr3_nt: TGCAGTGCTAGAGACCTCCAGGGCGGGGCCTACAATGAGCAGTTCTTC
cdr3_aa: CSARDLQGGAYNEQFF

j_call: TRBJ2-2
d_call: -
clone_size: -
v_call: TRBV20-1
cdr3_nt: TGCAGTGCTAGAACAAGCTACCCCGGGGAGCTGTTTTTT
cdr3_aa: CSARTSYPGELFF

j_call: TRBJ2-2
d_call: TRBD1
clone_size: -
v_call: TRBV4-2
cdr3_nt: TGTGCCAGCAGCCACAATGACAGGGGCGCCCGAGAGAACACCGGGGAGCGGTTTTTT
cdr3_aa: CASSHNDRGARENTGERFF

j_call: TRBJ2-1
d_call: -
clone_size: many
v_call: TRBV29-1
cdr3_nt: TGCAGCGTTGAAGATGCCGGGACTGAGCAGTTCTTC
cdr3_aa: CSVEDAGTEQFF

j_call: TRBJ2-3
d_call: -
clone_size: few
v_call: TRBV7-9
cdr3_nt: TGTGCCAGCAGCAGGAAGCCACGGGAGTATATAGATACGCAGTATTTT
cdr3_aa: CASSRKPREYIDTQYF

j_call: TRBJ1-5
d_call: -
clone_size: -
v_call: TRBV18
cdr3_nt: TGTGCCAGCTCACCACGCCAGTCCCTAGGGCCCCAGCATTTT
cdr3_aa: CASSPRQSLGPQHF